This paragraph reports one T cell receptor beta chain. Trimming removed 1 base from V and 0 bases from J; junction bases left unmatched: 12. Germline CDR1 and CDR2: GTSNPN and SVGIG (reference sequence). The CDR3 consists of 18 residues. Original data processing: Counts of nucleated cells, estimated from reference gene primer amplification, were obtained. The assay was immunoSEQ multiplex PCR, and TCRdb's table has in-frame clones only and misses some. The V and J calls and clone size come from that table; D and trimming were worked out from the DNA. This table holds about 160,000 clones, about 86% found once. These data originate in a study of blood T cell repertoires in COVID-19.

The TCR was taken from a woman aged 70-85 years with acute or convalescent COVID-19. Sequencing was performed on peripheral blood. The rearrangement links TRBV30 to TRBJ1-5; 7 nucleotides agree with TRBD1. The CDR3 loop reads CAWSGTTGSVYSNQPQHF. The CDR3, as DNA: TGTGCCTGGAGTGGCACGACAGGGAGCGTTTATAGCAATCAGCCCCAGCATTTT. Variable domain in full (rest from reference TRBV30 and TRBJ1-5): SQTIHQWPATLVQPVGSPLSLECTVEGTSNPNLYWYRQAAGRGLQLLFYSVGIGQISSEVPQNLSASRPQDRQFILSSKKLLLSDSGFYLCAWSGTTGSVYSNQPQHFGDGTRLSIL.